This passage covers 28 T cell receptor beta chains from one sample sequenced in a study of response to subunit inactivated influenza vaccine. TCRdb analysed the RT-PCR reads with MiXCR anew, one entry per CDR3 protein. Seen here are about 540,000 distinct CDR3 sequences, 14% observed once, and the top ten hold more than 9.5%. The sequences come from PBMCs from blood, collected about 12 days after vaccination. These receptors all come from a man over 45 who received an inactivated influenza vaccine.

In this sample, this clonotype turned up many times. The V call is TRBV29-1, the J call TRBJ2-1; 9 bases agree with TRBD1. Germline-derived CDR1 and CDR2 are SQVTM and ANQGSEA. The CDR3 loop spans 14 amino acids. After removal of 3 bases from V and 6 bases from J, the junction contained 6 bases not matched to a gene. The CDR3, as DNA: TGCAGCGTTGAGGGACAGGGTGGGGTCAATGAGCAGTTCTTC. Its protein is CSVEGQGGVNEQFF.

This clonotype showed up just a few times. The chain uses TRBV19 and TRBJ2-1, with 7 bases that match TRBD1. Per germline, CDR1 LNHDA and CDR2 SQIVND (reference sequence). V lost 7 bases to trimming and J lost 3 bases; unmatched junction nucleotides: 3. CDR3 length: 13 amino acids. The CDR3 here is CASTRQGYNEQFF. CDR3 DNA: TGTGCCAGTACCAGACAGGGCTACAATGAGCAGTTCTTC. The variable domain in full, with the rest retrieved from reference TRBV19 and TRBJ2-1, is DGGITQSPKYLFRKEGQNVTLSCEQNLNHDAMYWYRQDPGQGLRLIYYSQIVNDFQKGDIAEGYSVSREKKESFPLTVTSAQKNPTAFYLCASTRQGYNEQFFGPGTRLTVL.

This clonotype was observed a few times. This sequence joins TRBV7-2 and TRBJ2-5; 10 bases map to TRBD1. The V segment lost 5 bases and the J segment 5 bases; nucleotides outside the gene matches: 8. The germline V gene has CDR1 SGHTA and CDR2 FQGNSA. This CDR3 has 15 amino acids. CDR3 amino acids: CASSSMDRGYETQYF. The CDR3 DNA reads TGTGCCAGCAGCAGCATGGACAGGGGGTATGAGACCCAGTACTTC.

The sample holds a few counts of this clonotype. The V gene is TRBV24-1, the J gene TRBJ2-7, with D possibly being TRBD1 (5 bases). Trimming shortened V by 4 bases and J by 6 bases, and 15 bases separated the two germline ends. The CDR3 has 14 amino acids. Germline V gene lookup returns CDR1 KGHDR and CDR2 SFDVKD. The CDR3 protein is CATSEPGRAGEQYF. DNA of the CDR3: TGTGCCACCAGTGAGCCGGGCAGGGCAGGCGAGCAGTACTTC.

This clonotype occurred many times. This chain links TRBV12-3 or TRBV12-4 with TRBJ1-6; tentative D call: TRBD1 (6 bases). This CDR3 spans 15 amino acids. The germline V and J ends were trimmed by 5 bases and 8 bases, with 16 bases remaining between them. The chain's CDR3 is CASSPGRGSDSPLHF. The CDR3 bases are TGTGCCAGCAGTCCAGGAAGGGGGTCGGATTCACCCCTCCACTTT.

This clonotype was detected a few times. The chain recombines TRBV28 with TRBJ1-2; tentatively, D is TRBD1 (5 bases). In germline, CDR1 is MDHEN, CDR2 SYDVKM. The length of the CDR3 is 17 residues. Trimming took 1 base from V and 8 from J, leaving 23 bases between them. This CDR3 reads CASSLFEGTTNPGGYTF. For the CDR3, the DNA is TGTGCCAGCAGTTTATTTGAGGGGACCACAAACCCGGGGGGCTACACCTTC.

This clonotype has just a few counts. The chain carries TRBV5-1 and TRBJ2-2; D not certain. Germline CDR1 is SGHRS and CDR2 is YFSETQ. This CDR3 region has 15 residues. V was cut by 0 bases and J by 4 bases, with 10 bases left in between. The CDR3 coding sequence is TGCGCCAGCAGCTTGGTAAAGGTTAGCACCGGGGAGCTGTTTTTT. It is translated as CASSLVKVSTGELFF. The full variable domain, with the rest looked up from reference TRBV5-1 and TRBJ2-2, is KAGVTQTPRYLIKTRGQQVTLSCSPISGHRSVSWYQQTPGQGLQFLFEYFSETQRNKGNFPGRFSGRQFSNSRSEMNVSTLELGDSALYLCASSLVKVSTGELFFGEGSRLTVL.

There are a few counts of this clonotype. V is TRBV6-5 and J is TRBJ2-3; D is perhaps TRBD2 (6 bases). Trimming removed 2 bases from V and 2 bases from J, with 11 bases in between. This CDR3 has 15 residues. Germline V CDR1 and CDR2: MNHEY, SVGAGI. The DNA for the CDR3 is TGTGCCAGCAGTTACGCGGGGCTCAACACAGATACGCAGTATTTT. Translation gives CASSYAGLNTDTQYF.

This clonotype was seen more than once but under ten times. CDR3 protein: CASSSPGYGGYTF. The DNA for the CDR3 is TGTGCCAGCAGCTCCCCGGGATATGGGGGCTACACCTTC. This chain uses TRBV7-2 with TRBJ1-2; no reliable D call. Germline CDR1 SGHTA, CDR2 FQGNSA. There are 13 residues in the CDR3. Trimming pared 4 bases from V and 8 bases from J, leaving 14 bases between.

This chain uses TRBV15 with TRBJ1-2, with D hard to call. The germline V and J ends were trimmed by 3 bases and 2 bases, with 10 bases remaining between them. CDR1 and CDR2 from the germline V gene are LNHNV and YYDKDF (reference sequence). The CDR3 is 14 amino acids. DNA for the CDR3: TGTGCCACCAGCAGGCGGGGAATAAACTATGGCTACACCTTC. Translating it yields CATSRRGINYGYTF.

This clonotype has a handful of counts. Here the CDR3 reads CASSMDGRNEQFF. The DNA of the CDR3 is TGTGCCAGCAGTATGGACGGCCGCAATGAGCAGTTCTTC. V is TRBV28 and J is TRBJ2-1, with unresolved D. Looked up from germline, CDR1 is MDHEN and CDR2 is SYDVKM. Trimming took off 5 bases at V and 6 bases at J, with 11 bases between the two ends. The CDR3 length is 13 residues.

The sample holds a few counts of this clonotype. The V and J genes are TRBV6-2 or TRBV6-3 and TRBJ2-1; unclear D gene. CDR1 is MNHEY and CDR2 is SVGEGT in the germline V gene. The CDR3 totals 16 residues. The V end was cut by 8 bases, the J end by 6 bases, with 23 bases between. The DNA of the CDR3 is TGTGCCAGCTTGAGGCCGGGTCCATTAGGGCGCAATGAGCAGTTCTTC. Translating gives CASLRPGPLGRNEQFF.

Ten or more counts support this clonotype. This rearrangement joins TRBV6-2 or TRBV6-3 to TRBJ2-5; no definite D call. V shed 4 bases and J shed 2 bases, with 14 bases lying between them. The length of the CDR3 is 15 residues. CDR1 is MNHEY, CDR2 SVGEGT, per germline. The CDR3 sequence: CASSLLLDGQETQYF. CDR3 bases: TGTGCCAGCAGTTTACTCCTCGACGGTCAAGAGACCCAGTACTTC.

The rearrangement uses TRBV4-1 and TRBJ2-7; 9 nucleotides align to TRBD1. The V gene end was trimmed by 3 bases and the J gene end by 4 bases; junction bases not matched to a gene: 10. Germline V CDR1 and CDR2: MGHRA, YSYEKL. The CDR3 spans 16 residues. The CDR3 sequence is CASSHSSGQGVYEQYF. CDR3 DNA: TGCGCCAGCAGCCACTCCTCGGGACAGGGCGTTTACGAGCAGTACTTC.

The chain employs TRBV12-3 or TRBV12-4 and TRBJ1-5; 7 positions match TRBD1. With 3 bases clipped from V and 9 bases from J, the junction kept 14 bases outside the gene matches. This CDR3 has 16 amino acids. The CDR3 reads CASSFGTALGGLPQHF. CDR3 nucleotides: TGTGCCAGCAGTTTTGGGACAGCCTTGGGGGGTTTGCCCCAGCATTTT.

This clonotype has at least ten counts. The genes are TRBV10-3 and TRBJ2-7; TRBD2 agrees at 7 bases. V dropped 3 bases and J dropped 1; count of bases not matched to a gene: 6. The CDR3 covers 15 residues. Germline-derived CDR1 and CDR2 are ENHRY and SYGVKD. DNA for the CDR3: TGTGCCATCAGTGAAGCGGGGAGACTTTCCTACGAGCAGTACTTC. Residues: CAISEAGRLSYEQYF.

V is TRBV7-3 and J is TRBJ2-2, with D possibly being TRBD1 (6 bases). This CDR3 has 14 residues. The germline CDR1 and CDR2 sequences are SGHTA and FQGTGA. Deletions cut 5 bases from V and 5 bases from J, with 12 bases between. The CDR3 nucleotides read TGTGCCAGCAGCCTAAACAGGGATACCGGGGAGCTGTTTTTT. This gives the protein CASSLNRDTGELFF.

V usage is TRBV9 and J usage is TRBJ2-1; D is unclear. Trimming pared 3 bases from V and 9 bases from J, leaving 10 bases between. CDR1 SGDLS and CDR2 YYNGEE come from the germline V gene. This CDR3 comprises 12 residues. The CDR3 loop is CASSAFLGEQFF. In DNA, the CDR3 is TGTGCCAGCAGCGCCTTTTTGGGTGAGCAGTTCTTC.

The chain carries TRBV6-2 or TRBV6-3 and TRBJ2-7; no definite D call. Between the trimmed V and J ends, which lost 3 bases and 3 bases, there was a span of 6 bases. CDR3 length: 12 amino acids. Germline V gene data show CDR1 as MNHEY and CDR2 as SVGEGT. The CDR3: CASSYFNYEQYF. CDR3 bases: TGTGCCAGCAGTTATTTCAACTACGAGCAGTACTTC.

This clonotype has just a few counts. The V gene is TRBV9, the J gene TRBJ2-7, with D perhaps TRBD1 (6 bases). The germline V and J ends were trimmed by 0 bases and 1 base, with 14 bases remaining between them. This CDR3 contains 16 residues. Germline values: CDR1 SGDLS, CDR2 YYNGEE. The CDR3 region has the DNA TGTGCCAGCAGCGTAGGGGTCGGTCAGGGGTCCTACGAGCAGTACTTC. Amino acids: CASSVGVGQGSYEQYF.

In this sample, this clonotype turned up many times. The junction and the germline gene differ at one end; a read error may be behind it. The CDR3 spells CATSELVGGAKNIQYF. For the CDR3, the DNA is TGTGCCACCAGTGAGCTCGTTGGCGGAGCCAAAAACATTCAGTACTTC. This chain links TRBV10-3 with TRBJ2-4; D call uncertain. The CDR3 runs to 16 residues. The germline gives CDR1 ENHRY, CDR2 SYGVKD.

The chain links TRBV5-1 to TRBJ1-1, with 8 bases identical to TRBD1. The CDR3 loop spans 15 amino acids. V trimming: 3 bases; J trimming: 2 bases; junction bases outside the gene matches: 6. CDR1 SGHRS and CDR2 YFSETQ come from the germline V gene. Written as DNA, the CDR3 is TGCGCCAGCAGCTCTTTCGACAGGGGAAACACTGAAGCTTTCTTT. It translates to CASSSFDRGNTEAFF.

CDR3 residues: CSVGLSRYEQYF. DNA for the CDR3: TGCAGCGTTGGACTATCACGATACGAGCAGTACTTC. The J gene is TRBJ2-7, the V gene TRBV29-1; D might be TRBD2 (5 bases). The CDR3 covers 12 residues. V was shortened by 4 bases and J by 4 bases, with 11 bases between the two germline ends. Germline V gene lookup returns CDR1 SQVTM and CDR2 ANQGSEA.

This clonotype was detected only a few times. The genes are TRBV12-3 or TRBV12-4 and TRBJ1-3; no firm D call. V was shortened by 0 bases and J by 2 bases, with 5 bases between the two germline ends. CDR3 length: 14 residues. CDR3: CASSLARTGNTIYF. CDR3 sequence (DNA): TGTGCCAGCAGTTTAGCTAGGACTGGAAACACCATATATTTT.

This clonotype was seen a handful of times. The V gene is TRBV6-1, the J gene TRBJ2-3; 13 nucleotides match TRBD2. This CDR3 spans 17 amino acids. Germline V gene sequence: CDR1 MNHNS, CDR2 SASEGT. Trimming cost V 5 bases and J 2 bases; bases outside gene matches: 7. CDR3 coding DNA: TGTGCCAGCAGTCCACCGGGACTAGCGGGGTTCACAGATACGCAGTATTTT. Translated: CASSPPGLAGFTDTQYF.

The V gene is TRBV29-1, the J gene TRBJ2-1; TRBD2 might be the D (6 bases). The CDR3 is made up of 17 amino acids. CDR1 and CDR2 (germline): SQVTM, ANQGSEA. V lost 3 bases and J lost 2, with 20 bases in between. The CDR3 DNA sequence: TGCAGCGTTGACAGCCCAAGAGCGGGCGATGCCTACAATGAGCAGTTCTTC. This translates into CSVDSPRAGDAYNEQFF.

The V gene is TRBV9, the J gene TRBJ2-1; 9 bases are a match to TRBD1. This CDR3 region has 17 residues. Trimming at V came to 0 bases and at J to 2 bases, leaving 6 bases not matched to a gene. Germline CDR1 is SGDLS and CDR2 is YYNGEE. DNA of the CDR3: TGTGCCAGCAGCGTAGAGTTCGGGACAGGGACCTACAATGAGCAGTTCTTC. Translated, it gives CASSVEFGTGTYNEQFF.

This clonotype was detected only a few times. The chain carries TRBV12-3 or TRBV12-4 and TRBJ2-1; D not resolved. Between the trimmed V and J ends, which lost 0 bases and 6 bases, there was a span of 6 bases. The CDR3 is 13 residues long. The CDR3, as DNA: TGTGCCAGCAGTTTAGCGGCCGTCAATGAGCAGTTCTTC. Residues: CASSLAAVNEQFF.